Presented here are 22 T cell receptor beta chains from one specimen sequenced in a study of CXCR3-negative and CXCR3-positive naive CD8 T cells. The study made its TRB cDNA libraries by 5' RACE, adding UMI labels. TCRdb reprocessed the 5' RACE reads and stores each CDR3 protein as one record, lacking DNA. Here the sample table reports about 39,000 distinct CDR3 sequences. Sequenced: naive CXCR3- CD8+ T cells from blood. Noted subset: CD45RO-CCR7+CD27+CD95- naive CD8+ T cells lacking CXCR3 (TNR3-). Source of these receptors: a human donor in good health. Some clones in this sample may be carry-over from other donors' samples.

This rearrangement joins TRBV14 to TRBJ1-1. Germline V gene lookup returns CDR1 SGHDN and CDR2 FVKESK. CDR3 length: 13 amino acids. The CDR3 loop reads CASSQYKNTEAFF.

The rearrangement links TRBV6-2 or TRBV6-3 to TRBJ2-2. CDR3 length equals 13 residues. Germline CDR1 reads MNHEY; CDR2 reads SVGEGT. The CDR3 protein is CASSNTKSGELFF.

CDR3: CASSLSARETQYF. V gene TRBV12-3 or TRBV12-4 combines with J gene TRBJ2-5. The CDR3 is 13 amino acids.

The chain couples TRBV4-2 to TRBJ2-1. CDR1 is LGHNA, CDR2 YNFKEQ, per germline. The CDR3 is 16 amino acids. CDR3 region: CASSQVGGRSYNEQFF.

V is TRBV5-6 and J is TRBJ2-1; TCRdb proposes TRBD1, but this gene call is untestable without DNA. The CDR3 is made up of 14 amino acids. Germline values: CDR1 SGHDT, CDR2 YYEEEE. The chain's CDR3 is CASSFSTGGNEQFF.

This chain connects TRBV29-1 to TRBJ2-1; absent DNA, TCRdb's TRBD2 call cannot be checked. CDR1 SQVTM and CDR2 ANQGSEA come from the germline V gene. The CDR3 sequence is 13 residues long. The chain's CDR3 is CSVFTSGNHEQFF.

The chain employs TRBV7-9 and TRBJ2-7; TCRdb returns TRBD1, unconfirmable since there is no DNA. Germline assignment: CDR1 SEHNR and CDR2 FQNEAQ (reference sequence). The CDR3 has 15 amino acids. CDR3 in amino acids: CASSQQGQLPYEQYF.

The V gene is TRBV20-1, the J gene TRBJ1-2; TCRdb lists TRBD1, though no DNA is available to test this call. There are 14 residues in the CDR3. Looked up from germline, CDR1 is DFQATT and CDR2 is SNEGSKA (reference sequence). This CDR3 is CSAPPTDSNYGYTF.

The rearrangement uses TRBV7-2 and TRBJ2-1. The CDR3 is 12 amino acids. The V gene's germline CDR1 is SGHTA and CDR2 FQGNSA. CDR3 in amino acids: CASSSTPFEQFF.

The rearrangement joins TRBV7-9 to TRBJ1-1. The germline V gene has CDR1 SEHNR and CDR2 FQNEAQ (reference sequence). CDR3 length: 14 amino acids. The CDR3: CASSLSYGYAEAFF.

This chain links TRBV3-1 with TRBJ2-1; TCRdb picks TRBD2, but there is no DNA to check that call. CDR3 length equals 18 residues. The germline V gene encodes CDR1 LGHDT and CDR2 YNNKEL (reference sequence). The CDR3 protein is CASSREGLADNSYNEQFF.

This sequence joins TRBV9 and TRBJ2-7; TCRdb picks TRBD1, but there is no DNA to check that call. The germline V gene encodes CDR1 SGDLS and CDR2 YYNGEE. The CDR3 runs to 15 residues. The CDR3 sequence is CASSVGDRVNYEQYF.

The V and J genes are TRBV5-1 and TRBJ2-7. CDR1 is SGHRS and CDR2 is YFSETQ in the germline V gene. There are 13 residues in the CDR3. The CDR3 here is CASSLDTIYEQYF.

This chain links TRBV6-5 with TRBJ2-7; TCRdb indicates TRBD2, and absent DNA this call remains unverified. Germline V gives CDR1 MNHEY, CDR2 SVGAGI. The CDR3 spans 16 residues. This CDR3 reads CASSYGLAGAAYEQYF.

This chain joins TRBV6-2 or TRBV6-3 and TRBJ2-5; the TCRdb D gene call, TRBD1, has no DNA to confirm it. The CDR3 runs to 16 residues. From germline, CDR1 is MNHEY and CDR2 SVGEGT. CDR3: CASRTDRVGNLETQYF.

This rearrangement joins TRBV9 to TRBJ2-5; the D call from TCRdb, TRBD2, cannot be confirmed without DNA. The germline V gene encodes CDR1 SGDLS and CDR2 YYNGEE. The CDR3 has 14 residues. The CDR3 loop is CASSVGGGEETQYF.

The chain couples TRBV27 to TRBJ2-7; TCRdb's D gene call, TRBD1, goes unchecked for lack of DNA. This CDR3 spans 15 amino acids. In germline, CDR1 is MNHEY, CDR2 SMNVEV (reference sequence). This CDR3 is CASSLIGGVRNEQYF.

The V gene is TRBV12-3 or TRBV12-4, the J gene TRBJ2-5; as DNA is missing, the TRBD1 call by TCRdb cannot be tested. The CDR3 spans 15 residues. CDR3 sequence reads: CASSYRQGRQEAQYF.

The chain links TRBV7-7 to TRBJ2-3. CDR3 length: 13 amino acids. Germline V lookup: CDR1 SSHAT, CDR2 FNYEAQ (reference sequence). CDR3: CASSSEQKDTQYF.

The CDR3 protein is CASRSGATENEKLFF. The chain links TRBV21-1 to TRBJ1-4. TRBV21-1 is annotated as a pseudogene. The CDR3 is made up of 15 amino acids.

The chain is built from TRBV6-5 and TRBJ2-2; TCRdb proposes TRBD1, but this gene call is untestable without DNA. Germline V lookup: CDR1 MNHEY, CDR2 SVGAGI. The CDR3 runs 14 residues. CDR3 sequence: CASSDGQTTGELFF.

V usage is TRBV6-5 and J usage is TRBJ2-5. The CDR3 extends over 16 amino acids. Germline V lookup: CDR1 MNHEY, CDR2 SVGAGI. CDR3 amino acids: CASSYSIRVRQETQYF.